The text below deals with one T cell receptor beta chain. Its antigen is currently unknown. The PCR employed 60 Vbeta primers together with 13 Jbeta primers. The table came from immunoSEQ multiplex PCR; TCRdb's copy has only in-frame clones and leaves some out. The sample holds approximately 290,000 clones, around 80% seen once. The sample originates from a study of cytomegalovirus exposure and HLA in healthy donors. Findings of the study overall: The study listed under 200 cytomegalovirus-associated TCR beta chains. For TCR beta chains, V- and J-gene trimming was later linked to a missense DCLRE1C variant.

Germline V gene lookup returns CDR1 MRHNA and CDR2 SNTAGT. Losses at the gene ends were 0 bases for V and 4 bases for J; bases not matched to a gene: 4. The CDR3 sequence is 16 residues long. This chain joins TRBV6-4 and TRBJ2-3, with TRBD2 matching 10 bases. The sequenced sample consisted of PBMCs. The origin of this receptor is a girl aged 2-10 years in good health and CMV-seronegative. Written as DNA, the CDR3 is TGTGCCAGCAGTGACTCGCCTAGCGGGAGTGCAGATACGCAGTATTTT. The encoded protein is CASSDSPSGSADTQYF.